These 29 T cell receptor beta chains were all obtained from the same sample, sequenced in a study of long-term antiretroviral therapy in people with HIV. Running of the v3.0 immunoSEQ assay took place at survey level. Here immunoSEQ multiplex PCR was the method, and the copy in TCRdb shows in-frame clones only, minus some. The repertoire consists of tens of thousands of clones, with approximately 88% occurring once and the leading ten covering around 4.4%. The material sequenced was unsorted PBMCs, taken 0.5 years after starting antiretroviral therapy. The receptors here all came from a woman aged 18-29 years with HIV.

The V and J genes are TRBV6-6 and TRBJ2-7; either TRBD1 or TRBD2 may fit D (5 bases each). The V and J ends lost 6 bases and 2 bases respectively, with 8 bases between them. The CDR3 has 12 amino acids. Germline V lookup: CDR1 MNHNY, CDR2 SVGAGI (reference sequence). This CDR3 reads CASRGTTYEQYF. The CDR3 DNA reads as TGTGCCAGCAGGGGGACCACCTACGAGCAGTACTTC.

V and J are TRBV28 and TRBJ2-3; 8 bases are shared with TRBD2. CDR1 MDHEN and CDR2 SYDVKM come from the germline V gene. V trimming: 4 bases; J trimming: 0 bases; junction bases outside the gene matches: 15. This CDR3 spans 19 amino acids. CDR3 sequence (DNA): TGTGCCAGCAGTTCGGGAGGTAGTTTAGCGGGGATTAGCACAGATACGCAGTATTTT. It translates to CASSSGGSLAGISTDTQYF.

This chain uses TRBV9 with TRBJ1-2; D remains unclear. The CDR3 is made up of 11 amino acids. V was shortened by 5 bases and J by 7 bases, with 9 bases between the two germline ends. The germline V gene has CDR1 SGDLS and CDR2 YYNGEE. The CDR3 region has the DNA TGTGCCAGCAGTGGCCTAGGTGGCTACACCTTC. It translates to CASSGLGGYTF.

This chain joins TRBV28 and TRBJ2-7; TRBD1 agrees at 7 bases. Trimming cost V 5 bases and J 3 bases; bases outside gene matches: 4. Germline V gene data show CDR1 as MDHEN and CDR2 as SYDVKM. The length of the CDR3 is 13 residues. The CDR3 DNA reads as TGTGCCAGCAGTCTGGGACAGCTCTACGAGCAGTACTTC. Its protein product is CASSLGQLYEQYF.

This chain's CDR3 is CASSFGLTGYEAFF. The CDR3 bases are TGTGCCAGTAGCTTTGGGCTTACAGGGTATGAAGCTTTCTTT. The V call is TRBV19, the J call TRBJ1-1; TRBD1 is a possible D gene (6 bases). The CDR3 runs to 14 residues. CDR1 is LNHDA, CDR2 SQIVND, per germline (reference sequence). V lost 6 bases, J lost 7 bases, and 18 bases lay in between.

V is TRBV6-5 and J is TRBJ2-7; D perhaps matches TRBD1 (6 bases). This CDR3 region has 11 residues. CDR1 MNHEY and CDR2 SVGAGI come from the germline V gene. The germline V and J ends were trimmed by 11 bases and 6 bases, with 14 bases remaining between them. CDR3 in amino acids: CASGWGLEQYF. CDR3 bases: TGTGCCTCAGGTTGGGGGCTCGAGCAGTACTTC.

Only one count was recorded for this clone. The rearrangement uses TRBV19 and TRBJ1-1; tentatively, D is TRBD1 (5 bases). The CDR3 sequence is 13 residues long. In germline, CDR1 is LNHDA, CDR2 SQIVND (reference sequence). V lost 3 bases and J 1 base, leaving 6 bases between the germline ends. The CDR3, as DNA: TGTGCCAGTAGTATCCAGGGGAACACTGAAGCTTTCTTT. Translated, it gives CASSIQGNTEAFF.

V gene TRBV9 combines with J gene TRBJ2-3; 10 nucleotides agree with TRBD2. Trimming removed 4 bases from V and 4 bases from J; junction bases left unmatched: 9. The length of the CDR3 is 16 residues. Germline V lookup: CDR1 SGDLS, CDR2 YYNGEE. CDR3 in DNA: TGTGCCAGCAGCCCGGGACTAGCGAAACGGCCAGATACGCAGTATTTT. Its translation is CASSPGLAKRPDTQYF.

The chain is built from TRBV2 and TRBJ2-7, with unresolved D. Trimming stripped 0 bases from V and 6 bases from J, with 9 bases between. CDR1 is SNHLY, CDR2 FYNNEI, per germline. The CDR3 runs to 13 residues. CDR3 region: CASSEAVGSEQYF. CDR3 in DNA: TGTGCCAGCAGTGAAGCAGTCGGTAGCGAGCAGTACTTC.

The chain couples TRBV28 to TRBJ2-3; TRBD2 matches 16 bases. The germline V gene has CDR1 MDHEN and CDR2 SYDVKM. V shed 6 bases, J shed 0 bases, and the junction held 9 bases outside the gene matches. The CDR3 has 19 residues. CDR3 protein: CASRLGLAGGPRSTDTQYF. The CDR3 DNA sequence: TGTGCCAGCAGGTTGGGACTAGCGGGAGGGCCTCGGAGCACAGATACGCAGTATTTT.

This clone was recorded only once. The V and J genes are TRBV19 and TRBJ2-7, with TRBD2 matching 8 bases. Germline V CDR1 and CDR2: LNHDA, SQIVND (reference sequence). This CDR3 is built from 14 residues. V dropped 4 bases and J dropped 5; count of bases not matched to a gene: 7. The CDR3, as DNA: TGTGCCAGTAGTAGACGACAGCGGGGGCACGAGCAGTACTTC. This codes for CASSRRQRGHEQYF. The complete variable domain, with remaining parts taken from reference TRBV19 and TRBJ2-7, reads DGGITQSPKYLFRKEGQNVTLSCEQNLNHDAMYWYRQDPGQGLRLIYYSQIVNDFQKGDIAEGYSVSREKKESFPLTVTSAQKNPTAFYLCASSRRQRGHEQYFGPGTRLTVT.

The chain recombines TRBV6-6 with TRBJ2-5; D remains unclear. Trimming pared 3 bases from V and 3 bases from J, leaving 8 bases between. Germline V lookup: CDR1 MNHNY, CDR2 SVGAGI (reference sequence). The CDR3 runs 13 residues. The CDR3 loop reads CASSYRAKETQYF. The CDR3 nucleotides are TGTGCCAGCAGTTATAGGGCAAAAGAGACCCAGTACTTC.

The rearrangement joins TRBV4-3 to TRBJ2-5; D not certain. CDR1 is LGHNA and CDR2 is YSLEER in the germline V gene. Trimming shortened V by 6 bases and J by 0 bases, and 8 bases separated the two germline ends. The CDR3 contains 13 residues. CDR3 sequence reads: CASRNIDQETQYF. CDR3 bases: TGCGCCAGCAGAAATATCGACCAAGAGACCCAGTACTTC.

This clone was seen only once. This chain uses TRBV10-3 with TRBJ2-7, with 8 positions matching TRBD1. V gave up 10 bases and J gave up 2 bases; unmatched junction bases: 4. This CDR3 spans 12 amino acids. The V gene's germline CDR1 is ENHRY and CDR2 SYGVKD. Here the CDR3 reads CATGTGAYEQYF. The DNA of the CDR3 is TGTGCCACCGGGACAGGAGCCTACGAGCAGTACTTC.

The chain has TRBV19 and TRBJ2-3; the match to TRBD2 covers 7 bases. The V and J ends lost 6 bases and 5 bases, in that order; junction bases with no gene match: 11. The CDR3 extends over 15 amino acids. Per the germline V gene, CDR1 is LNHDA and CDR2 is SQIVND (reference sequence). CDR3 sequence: CASRTTSPGGDTQYF. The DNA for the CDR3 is TGTGCCAGTAGGACGACTAGCCCGGGAGGAGATACGCAGTATTTT.

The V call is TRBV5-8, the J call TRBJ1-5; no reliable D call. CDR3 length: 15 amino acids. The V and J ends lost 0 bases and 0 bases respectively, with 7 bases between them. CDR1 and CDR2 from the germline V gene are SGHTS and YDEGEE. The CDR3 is CASSLDRYSNQPQHF. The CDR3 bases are TGTGCCAGCAGCTTGGACAGATATAGCAATCAGCCCCAGCATTTT.

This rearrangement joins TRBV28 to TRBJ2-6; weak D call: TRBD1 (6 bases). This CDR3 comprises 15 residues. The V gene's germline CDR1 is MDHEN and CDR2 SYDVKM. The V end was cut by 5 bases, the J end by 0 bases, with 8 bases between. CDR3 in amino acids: CASSLTGSGANVLTF. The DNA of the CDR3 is TGTGCCAGCAGTCTGACAGGCTCTGGGGCCAACGTCCTGACTTTC.

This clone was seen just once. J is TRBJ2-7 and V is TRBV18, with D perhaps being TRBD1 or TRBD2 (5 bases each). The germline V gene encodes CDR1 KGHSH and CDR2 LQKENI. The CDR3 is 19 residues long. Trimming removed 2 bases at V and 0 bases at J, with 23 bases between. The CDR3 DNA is TGTGCCAGCTCACCAGCTGCAGGGACCAATTACCTAAGCTCCTACGAGCAGTACTTC. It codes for CASSPAAGTNYLSSYEQYF.

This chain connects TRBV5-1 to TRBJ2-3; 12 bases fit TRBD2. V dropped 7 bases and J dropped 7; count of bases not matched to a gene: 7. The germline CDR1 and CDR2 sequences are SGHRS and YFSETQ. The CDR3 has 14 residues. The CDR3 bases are TGCGCCAGCCGGACTAGCGGGAATCCGAATACGCAGTATTTT. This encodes CASRTSGNPNTQYF.

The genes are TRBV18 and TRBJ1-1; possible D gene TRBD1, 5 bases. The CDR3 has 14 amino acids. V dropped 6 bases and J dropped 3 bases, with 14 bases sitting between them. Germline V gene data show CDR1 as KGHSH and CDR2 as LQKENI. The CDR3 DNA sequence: TGTGCCAGCTCGAAGGGGAGGTCGGACACTGAAGCTTTCTTT. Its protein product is CASSKGRSDTEAFF.

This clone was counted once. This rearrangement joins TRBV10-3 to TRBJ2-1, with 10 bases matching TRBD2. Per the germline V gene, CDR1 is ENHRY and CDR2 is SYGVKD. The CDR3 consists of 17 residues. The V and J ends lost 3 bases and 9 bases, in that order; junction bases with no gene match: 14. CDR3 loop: CAISEPSRSGRGGEQFF. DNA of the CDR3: TGTGCCATCAGTGAACCATCGAGGAGCGGGAGGGGGGGTGAGCAGTTCTTC.

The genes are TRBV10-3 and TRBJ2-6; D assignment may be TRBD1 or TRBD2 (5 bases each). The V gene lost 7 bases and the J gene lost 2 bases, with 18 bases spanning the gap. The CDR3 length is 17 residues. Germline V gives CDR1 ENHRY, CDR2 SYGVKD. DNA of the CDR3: TGTGCCATCAAAACCGGGACGGAGGTGGCTGGGGCCAACGTCCTGACTTTC. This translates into CAIKTGTEVAGANVLTF.

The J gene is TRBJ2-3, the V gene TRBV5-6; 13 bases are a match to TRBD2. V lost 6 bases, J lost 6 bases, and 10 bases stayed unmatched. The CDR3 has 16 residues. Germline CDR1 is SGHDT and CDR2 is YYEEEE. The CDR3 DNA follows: TGTGCCAGCACCCCGGGACTAGCGGGACGTGGGGATACGCAGTATTTT. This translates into CASTPGLAGRGDTQYF.

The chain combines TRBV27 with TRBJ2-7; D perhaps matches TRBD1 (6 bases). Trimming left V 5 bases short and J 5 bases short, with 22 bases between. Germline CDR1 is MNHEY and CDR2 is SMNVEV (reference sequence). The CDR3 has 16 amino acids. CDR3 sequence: CASSPYSRTVGNEQYF. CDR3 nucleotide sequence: TGTGCCAGCAGTCCCTATTCTCGGACAGTCGGGAACGAGCAGTACTTC.

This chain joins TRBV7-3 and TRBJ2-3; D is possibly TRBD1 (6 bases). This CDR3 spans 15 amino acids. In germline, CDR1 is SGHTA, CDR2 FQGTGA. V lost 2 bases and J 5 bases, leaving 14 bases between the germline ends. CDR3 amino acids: CASSLAQGKGDTQYF. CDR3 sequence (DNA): TGTGCCAGCAGCTTAGCTCAGGGGAAGGGAGATACGCAGTATTTT.

The CDR3 sequence is CASSIRERLNTEAFF. The DNA for the CDR3 is TGTGCCAGTAGTATAAGGGAGCGGTTGAACACTGAAGCTTTCTTT. The chain links TRBV19 to TRBJ1-1; D call uncertain. CDR1 is LNHDA, CDR2 SQIVND, per germline (reference sequence). The V and J ends lost 2 bases and 0 bases respectively, with 10 bases between them. The CDR3 contains 15 residues.

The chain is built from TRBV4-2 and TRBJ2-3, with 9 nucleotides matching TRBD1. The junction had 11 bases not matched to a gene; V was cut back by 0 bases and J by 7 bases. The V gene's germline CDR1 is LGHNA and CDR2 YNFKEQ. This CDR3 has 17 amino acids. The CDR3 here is CASSQDPGQGISNTQYF. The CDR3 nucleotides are TGTGCCAGCAGCCAAGACCCGGGACAGGGAATTTCAAATACGCAGTATTTT.

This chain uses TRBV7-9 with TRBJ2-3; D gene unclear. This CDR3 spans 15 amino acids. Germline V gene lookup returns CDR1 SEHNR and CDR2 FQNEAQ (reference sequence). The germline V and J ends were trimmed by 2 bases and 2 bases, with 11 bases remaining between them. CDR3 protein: CASSLPRYPTDTQYF. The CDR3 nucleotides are TGTGCCAGCAGCTTACCCAGGTACCCCACAGATACGCAGTATTTT.

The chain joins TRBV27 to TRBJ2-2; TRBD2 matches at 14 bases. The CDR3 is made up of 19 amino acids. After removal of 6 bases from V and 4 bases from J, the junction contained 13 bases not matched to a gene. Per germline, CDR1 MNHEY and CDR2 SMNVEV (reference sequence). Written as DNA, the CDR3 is TGTGCCAGCAGCCTCACCCCGGGACTAGCGGGAGTAGGCACCGGGGAGCTGTTTTTT. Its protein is CASSLTPGLAGVGTGELFF.